Here is one TCR beta chain with its context. As yet, its antigen is unknown. cDNA molecules carried unique molecular identifiers, and template switching added a universal primer site. TCRdb reanalysed the 5' RACE reads using MiXCR and keeps one entry per CDR3 protein. The sample lists 310,000 or so distinct CDR3 sequences; 7.5% to 9.5% were seen once. This entry belongs to a study of identical twins. Study findings and constraints: Conclusions leaned on cross-sectional statistical analysis and did not track the same donors over time. Cord blood beta clonotypes that were abundant carried fewer insertions, and memory repertoires showed no such trend.

The V and J ends lost 3 bases and 3 bases respectively, with 18 bases between them. The CDR3 runs 16 residues. Germline CDR1 reads LGHNA; CDR2 reads YNFKEQ. Healthy Caucasians, and only they, were the donors. The sample was also reused in another study, on yellow fever vaccine responses in identical twins.

V and J are TRBV4-2 and TRBJ2-7; D might be TRBD1 or TRBD2, each matching 5 bases. The source of this sequence is a woman aged 18-29 years in good health. Sequenced sample: CD8+ T cells sorted from blood. DNA of the CDR3: TGTGCCAGCAGCCAGACCCTTCGGGGACCAAACTACGAGCAGTACTTC. It specifies CASSQTLRGPNYEQYF.